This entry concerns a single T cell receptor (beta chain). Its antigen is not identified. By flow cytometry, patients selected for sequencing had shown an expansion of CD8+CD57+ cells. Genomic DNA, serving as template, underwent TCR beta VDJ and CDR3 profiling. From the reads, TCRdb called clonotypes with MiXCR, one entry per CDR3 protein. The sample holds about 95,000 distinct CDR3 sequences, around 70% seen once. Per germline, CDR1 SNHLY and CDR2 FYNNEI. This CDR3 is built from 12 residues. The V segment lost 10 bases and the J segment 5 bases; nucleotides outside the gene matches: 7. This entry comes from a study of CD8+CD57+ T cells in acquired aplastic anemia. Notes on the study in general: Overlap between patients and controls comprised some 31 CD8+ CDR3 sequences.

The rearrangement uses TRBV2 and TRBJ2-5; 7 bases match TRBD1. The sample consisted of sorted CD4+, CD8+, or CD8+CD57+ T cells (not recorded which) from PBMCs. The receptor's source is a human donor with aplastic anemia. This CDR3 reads CATQGVGETQYF. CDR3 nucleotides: TGTGCCACCCAGGGGGTAGGGGAGACCCAGTACTTC.